This T cell receptor (beta chain) was recovered during a study of shared T cell receptors in the human thymus. This clone is a singleton in its sample. The CDR3 is made up of 13 amino acids. V dropped 3 bases and J dropped 1 base, with 6 bases sitting between them. Germline V gene lookup returns CDR1 WSHSY and CDR2 SAAADI. The assay was immunoSEQ multiplex PCR, and TCRdb's table has in-frame clones only and misses some. The data show hundreds of thousands of clones, about 84% seen once. These records were also assigned to another study, of human thymus T cells.

The genes are TRBV10-2 and TRBJ1-1; D ambiguous. The specimen sequenced was thymocytes. The TCR comes from a boy under three years old with a congenital heart defect. The CDR3 loop reads CASSDPGNTEAFF. The CDR3 nucleotides are TGCGCCAGCAGTGACCCCGGGAACACTGAAGCTTTCTTT.